What follows is one T cell receptor beta chain and its context. Its antigen remains undetermined. Base qualities are not recorded, but no much larger clone differs from it by a single base. One collaborating source in Seattle enrolled patients while the patients were actively infected and followed the patients over time throughout the course of disease. Whole blood was collected in K2EDTA tubes by collaborating institutions according to the institutions' own protocols. For TCRbeta analysis, collaborators shipped samples in one of three forms: frozen whole blood, isolated PBMCs, or DNA extracted from either of those sample types. In the germline V gene, CDR1 corresponds to MGHDK and CDR2 to SYGVNS. The CDR3 contains 13 residues, cysteine and phenylalanine counted. Of the read, only the CDR3 DNA is kept; its 39 bases are in frame from base 1. TCRbeta CDR3 regions were amplified from genomic DNA using the immunoSEQ Assay, a bias-controlled multiplex PCR. In the authors' own workflow: Nucleated cell counts per sample were estimated from amplification of reference gene primers within the assay. To quantify the absolute abundance of each unique TCRbeta CDR3 rearrangement, sequence reads were collapsed and filtered. For each sample, productive Simpson clonality was calculated as the square root of Simpson's diversity index across productive rearrangements. The table was pulled from immuneACCESS by TCRdb, which kept in-frame rearrangements only. Such tables lose some clones; where checked, under half of the loss comes from unresolved V genes, and the rest has no known cause. Clone size and V and J calls were adopted from that table, with D and trimming inferred from the DNA. This sample lists about 250,000 clones; around 88% were detected once. The ten most abundant clones make up around 6.3% of the sample.

These data are taken from a study of blood T cell repertoires in COVID-19 (dated by TCRdb to 2018 to 2020). With respect to the entire study: Samples from collaborators originated in the United States, Italy and Spain and spanned both the acute and convalescent phases of COVID-19. The repertoires were made available in a free public database intended to serve as a resource for research on the immune response to SARS-CoV-2. The samples were drawn from two sources: the first 160 participants of the ongoing ImmuneRACE study, and 1,200 or so subjects contributed by 6 global collaborators. The dataset comprised deeply sampled blood TCRbeta repertoires from subjects exposed to, actively infected with, or recovered from COVID-19. A de-identified subject ID, COVID-19 status, age in years and sex were almost always included in the sample metadata. The prospective study material was composed of cDNA or gDNA derived from T cells, B-cell-depleted T cells, or PBMCs. HLA class I and class II types, where available, came from metadata supplied by the sample provider rather than from assay-based typing. The paper's findings and limits, for the study overall: How much clinical and demographic metadata was included differed by source and by participant, and the metadata was provided uncurated.

The chain uses TRBV25-1 and TRBJ1-1, with a tentative D gene TRBD1 over 6 matching bases. The sample was peripheral blood. The receptor's source is a woman aged 25 to 45 with COVID-19, enrolled during active disease. The CDR3 protein: CATGKSGNTEAFF. The bases are TGTGCTACAGGGAAGAGCGGGAACACTGAAGCTTTCTTT. Reference TRBV25-1 and TRBJ1-1 proteins supply the regions before and after the CDR3; the full variable domain is: EADIYQTPRYLVIGTGKKITLECSQTMGHDKMYWYQQDPGMELHLIHYSYGVNSTEKGDLSSESTVSRIRTEHFPLTLESARPSHTSQYLCATGKSGNTEAFFGQGTRLTVV.